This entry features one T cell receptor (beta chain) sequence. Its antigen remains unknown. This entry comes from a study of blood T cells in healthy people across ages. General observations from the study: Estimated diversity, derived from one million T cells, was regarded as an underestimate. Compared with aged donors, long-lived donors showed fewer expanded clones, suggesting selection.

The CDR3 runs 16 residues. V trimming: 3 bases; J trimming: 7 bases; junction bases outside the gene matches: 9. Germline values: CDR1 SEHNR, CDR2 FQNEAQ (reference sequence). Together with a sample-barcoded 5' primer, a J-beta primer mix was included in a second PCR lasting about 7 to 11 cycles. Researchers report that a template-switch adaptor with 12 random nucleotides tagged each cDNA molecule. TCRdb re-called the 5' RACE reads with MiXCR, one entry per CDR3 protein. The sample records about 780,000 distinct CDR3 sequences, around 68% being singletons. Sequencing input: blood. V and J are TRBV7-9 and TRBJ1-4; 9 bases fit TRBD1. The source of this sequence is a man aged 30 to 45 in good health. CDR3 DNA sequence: TGTGCCAGCAGCTTGGAGGGGACAGGGTCTATTGAAAAACTGTTTTTT. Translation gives CASSLEGTGSIEKLFF.